This TCR beta chain comes out of a study of shared T cell receptors in the human thymus. Method: immunoSEQ multiplex PCR; TCRdb's copy keeps in-frame clones and lacks some. The sample holds about 730,000 clones, approximately 83% seen once. Trimming removed 4 bases from V and 4 bases from J; junction bases left unmatched: 13. The CDR3 spans 19 residues. CDR1 SGHRS and CDR2 YFSETQ come from the germline V gene. This sample also appeared in a second study, on human thymus T cells.

The clonotype originates from a girl in the first two years of life with a congenital heart defect. The rearrangement joins TRBV5-1 to TRBJ2-1; 14 bases are shared with TRBD2. Source material: thymocytes. The CDR3 loop reads CASSHGTSGGTLSYNEQFF. The CDR3 DNA follows: TGCGCCAGCAGCCACGGGACTAGCGGGGGAACCTTGAGTTACAATGAGCAGTTCTTC.